Below, one TCR beta chain is given with its context. The data originate from a study of CD8 T cells in Susac syndrome. The CDR3 has 14 amino acids. Germline V CDR1 and CDR2: MNHEY, SVGAGI. V lost 4 bases and J 8 bases, leaving 17 bases between the germline ends. Peripheral blood CD8+ and CD4+ T cells were profiled by TCR beta sequencing. Negative magnetic isolation gave CD8+ and CD4+ cells; FACS enriched CD8+ TEMRA. Reverse transcription of about 0.45 to 1 ug RNA was carried out with random hexamers. The CDR3 of TCR beta was amplified by immunoSEQ multiplex PCR across 54 Vbeta and 13 Jbeta. TCRdb recomputed calls from the immunoSEQ multiplex PCR reads with MiXCR, one row per CDR3 protein. The table records a few hundred thousand distinct CDR3 sequences, roughly nine tenths of them present only once.

The rearrangement joins TRBV6-5 to TRBJ1-2; maybe TRBD1 (5 bases). Sequences were obtained from CD4+ T cells from PBMCs. The receptor's source is a human donor with multiple sclerosis. The CDR3 region has the DNA TGTGCCAGCAGTTTGACTTCAGGGAGAGGCGGCTACACCTTC. Protein: CASSLTSGRGGYTF.